This section outlines one T cell receptor beta chain sequence together with its context. The CDR3 runs to 15 residues. Looked up from germline, CDR1 is PRHDT and CDR2 is FYEKMQ (reference sequence). The ends were cut back, 4 bases at V and 0 bases at J, with 10 bases in the middle. This sample is part of a study of cytomegalovirus exposure and HLA in healthy donors. 13 Jbeta primers and 60 Vbeta primers were used for the PCR. Assay used: immunoSEQ multiplex PCR; TCRdb lists only in-frame clones, some missing. Of 100,000 to 150,000 clones listed, 80% are singletons. V gene TRBV13 combines with J gene TRBJ2-4; D not certain. Material for sequencing was PBMCs. This TCR derives from a male donor in good health and CMV-seronegative. CDR3 DNA sequence: TGTGCCAGCAGCTCTCCGAGAATAGCCAAAAACATTCAGTACTTC. Its protein is CASSSPRIAKNIQYF.